Listed here are 21 T cell receptor beta chains from one sample, sequenced in a study of CD8+CD57+ T cells in acquired aplastic anemia (dated by TCRdb to the late 2010s). Patients chosen for sequencing had shown expansion of CD8+CD57+ cells by flow cytometry. The run used an Illumina HiSeq 2000. Genomic DNA was used as template for profiling of TCR beta VDJ combinations and CDR3 sequences. TCRdb's own reprocessing of the public reads used fastp at Q25 and MiXCR and kept productive beta chains. Each record represents a unique CDR3 protein, reported with the most common genes and DNA among its rows. Recorded for this sample are about 160,000 distinct CDR3 sequences; more than 40% of them occurred a single time. The top ten hold more than 30% of the sample. The sequencing input was sorted CD4+, CD8+, or CD8+CD57+ T cells (not recorded which) from PBMCs. Receptor source: a human donor with aplastic anemia.

The V gene is TRBV3-1, the J gene TRBJ2-1; 7 nucleotides line up with TRBD2. The CDR3 runs to 16 residues. V lost 4 bases, J lost 7 bases, and 13 bases stayed unmatched. CDR1 is LGHDT, CDR2 YNNKEL, per germline (reference sequence). The CDR3 coding sequence is TGTGCCAGCAGCCCTCTGGGGGGAGGGAACACAAATGAGCAGTTCTTC. Residues: CASSPLGGGNTNEQFF.

The gene calls are TRBV7-9 and TRBJ1-2; tentatively, D is TRBD1 (6 bases). The CDR3 extends over 14 amino acids. CDR1 is SEHNR and CDR2 is FQNEAQ in the germline V gene (reference sequence). Trimming stripped 1 base from V and 4 bases from J, with 10 bases between. The CDR3 spells CASSLEQGPYGYTF. In DNA, the CDR3 is TGTGCCAGCAGCTTAGAACAGGGCCCCTATGGCTACACCTTC.

Note on this clonotype: One end of the junction does not line up with germline, which may come from a read error. CDR3: CASSLTGPPDNERFF. CDR3 in DNA: TGTGCCAGCAGCCTCACGGGTCCCCCGGACAATGAGCGGTTCTTC. The V and J genes are TRBV9 and TRBJ2-1; a possible D gene is TRBD1 (5 bases). Germline CDR1 is SGDLS and CDR2 is YYNGEE. The CDR3 contains 15 residues.

The chain links TRBV29-1 to TRBJ2-7; either TRBD1 or TRBD2 may fit D (5 bases each). The V end lost 7 bases, the J end lost 5 bases, and 9 bases lay between the germline ends. Per the germline V gene, CDR1 is SQVTM and CDR2 is ANQGSEA. The CDR3 is made up of 10 amino acids. The CDR3 region is CSGGTNEQYF. CDR3 sequence (DNA): TGCAGCGGGGGGACGAACGAGCAGTACTTC.

In its sample, this clonotype was seen many times. The gene calls are TRBV15 and TRBJ2-3, with D possibly matching TRBD1 (5 bases). V dropped 2 bases and J dropped 2 bases, with 17 bases sitting between them. CDR3 size: 17 residues. CDR1 is LNHNV and CDR2 is YYDKDF in the germline V gene (reference sequence). The CDR3 sequence: CATSRPDSPEFTDTQYF. DNA for the CDR3: TGTGCCACCAGCAGACCCGACAGCCCGGAGTTCACAGATACGCAGTATTTT. Filled out from reference TRBV15 and TRBJ2-3, the complete variable domain reads DAMVIQNPRYQVTQFGKPVTLSCSQTLNHNVMYWYQQKSSQAPKLLFHYYDKDFNNEADTPDNFQSRRPNTSFCFLDIRSPGLGDTAMYLCATSRPDSPEFTDTQYFGPGTRLTVL.

This clonotype was observed at least ten times. The chain joins TRBV6-1 to TRBJ1-6; 7 nucleotides match TRBD1. Per germline, CDR1 MNHNS and CDR2 SASEGT. The CDR3 is made up of 15 amino acids. V shed 7 bases and J 9 bases; nucleotides not matched to a gene: 12. For the CDR3, the DNA is TGTGCCAGCATTGGGGAGAGACAGGGTGGTTCACCCCTCCACTTT. Amino acids: CASIGERQGGSPLHF.

On this clonotype itself: With a much larger clone just one base away, this may be a read error. This rearrangement joins TRBV5-1 to TRBJ2-1; D may be TRBD1 (6 bases). This CDR3 spans 13 amino acids. V lost 1 base to trimming and J lost 10 bases, with 12 bases between them. Germline CDR1 SGHRS, CDR2 YFSETQ. The CDR3: CASSLPGAPEQFF. CDR3 coding DNA: TGCGCCAGCAGCTTGCCAGGGGCACCCGAGCAGTTCTTC.

This clonotype was found many times. The chain carries TRBV3-1 and TRBJ2-2, with D possibly TRBD2 on 5 matching bases. CDR3 length: 14 residues. The V end was cut by 4 bases, the J end by 4 bases, with 10 bases between. Germline CDR1 LGHDT, CDR2 YNNKEL (reference sequence). CDR3 sequence reads: CASSLEGSTGELFF. In nucleotides, the CDR3 is TGTGCCAGCAGCCTCGAAGGGAGCACCGGGGAGCTGTTTTTT.

The genes are TRBV5-1 and TRBJ2-1, with D possibly matching TRBD1 (6 bases). Germline loops: CDR1 SGHRS, CDR2 YFSETQ. Between the trimmed V and J ends, which lost 6 bases and 4 bases, there was a span of 20 bases. The CDR3 is 16 residues long. This CDR3 is CASTPNTGTTYNEQFF. The CDR3 coding sequence is TGCGCCAGCACTCCAAATACCGGGACAACTTACAATGAGCAGTTCTTC.

The CDR3 nucleotides read TGTGCCAGCAGCCAGGGCCCGTACACCGGGGAGCTGTTTTTT. It is translated as CASSQGPYTGELFF. V and J are TRBV3-1 and TRBJ2-2; D is unresolved. CDR3 length: 14 residues. Deletions cut 3 bases from V and 3 bases from J, with 8 bases between. Looked up from germline, CDR1 is LGHDT and CDR2 is YNNKEL (reference sequence).

This clonotype was seen repeatedly, ten times or more. V gene TRBV7-2 combines with J gene TRBJ1-5; tentative D call: TRBD1 (6 bases). Trimming pared 1 base from V and 6 bases from J, leaving 16 bases between. Germline V CDR1 and CDR2: SGHTA, FQGNSA. The CDR3 length is 16 residues. CDR3 residues: CASSLGMGGASQPQHF. The CDR3 bases are TGTGCCAGCAGCTTAGGAATGGGGGGCGCAAGTCAGCCCCAGCATTTT.

V and J are TRBV25-1 and TRBJ1-1, with D maybe TRBD1 (5 bases). This CDR3 is 18 amino acids long. V gave up 5 bases and J gave up 1 base, with 23 bases separating them. Looked up from germline, CDR1 is MGHDK and CDR2 is SYGVNS. The CDR3 DNA is TGTGCCAGCAGTTCGGTCCAACTGGGGACCGGGGGGAACACTGAAGCTTTCTTT. This encodes CASSSVQLGTGGNTEAFF.

This clonotype was observed at least ten times. The chain couples TRBV15 to TRBJ1-3, with D possibly TRBD1 on 6 matching bases. Trimming took off 0 bases at V and 4 bases at J, with 10 bases between the two ends. Per germline, CDR1 LNHNV and CDR2 YYDKDF (reference sequence). The CDR3 contains 15 residues. The CDR3 protein is CATSRDRGAGNTIYF. CDR3 sequence (DNA): TGTGCCACCAGCAGAGATCGGGGGGCCGGAAACACCATATATTTT.

The rearrangement links TRBV7-7 to TRBJ2-5; tentatively, D is TRBD1 (6 bases). This CDR3 spans 11 amino acids. Trimming removed 10 bases at V and 4 bases at J, with 10 bases between. In germline, CDR1 is SSHAT, CDR2 FNYEAQ (reference sequence). The DNA of the CDR3 is TGTGCCACCTCAGGGGTAGAGACCCAGTACTTC. Protein product: CATSGVETQYF.

The chain carries TRBV10-3 and TRBJ1-6; the match to TRBD1 covers 11 bases. Trimming removed 7 bases from V and 6 bases from J; junction bases left unmatched: 5. Germline values: CDR1 ENHRY, CDR2 SYGVKD. This CDR3 has 15 residues. CDR3 coding DNA: TGTGCCATCAATAGGGACAGGGGGATTAATTCACCCCTCCACTTT. This codes for CAINRDRGINSPLHF.

This clonotype occurred a few times. This chain joins TRBV11-2 and TRBJ2-1, with 13 bases matching TRBD2. The CDR3 loop spans 19 amino acids. V lost 0 bases, J lost 5 bases, and 10 bases stayed unmatched. The germline V gene has CDR1 SGHAT and CDR2 FQNNGV. CDR3 coding DNA: TGTGCCAGCAGCTTAGATTTTCCCCTACTAGCGGGAGGGGACAATGAGCAGTTCTTC. This encodes CASSLDFPLLAGGDNEQFF.

This rearrangement joins TRBV20-1 to TRBJ1-5, with 10 nucleotides matching TRBD1. The V and J ends lost 1 base and 2 bases, in that order; junction bases with no gene match: 8. This CDR3 is 17 amino acids long. Per the germline V gene, CDR1 is DFQATT and CDR2 is SNEGSKA (reference sequence). The CDR3 DNA reads TGCAGTGCTAGAGTGCCCGCCGGGACAGGGGGCAATCAGCCCCAGCATTTT. Its translation: CSARVPAGTGGNQPQHF.

This clonotype was detected many times. This sequence joins TRBV4-1 and TRBJ2-1; 10 bases match TRBD2. Germline CDR1 and CDR2: MGHRA and YSYEKL. The J segment lost 0 bases and the V segment lost 0 bases, leaving 2 bases of the junction unmatched. There are 17 residues in the CDR3. CDR3 in DNA: TGCGCCAGCAGCCAAGACCGGACTAGCGGCTCCTACAATGAGCAGTTCTTC. Amino acid sequence: CASSQDRTSGSYNEQFF.

This clonotype was detected ten times or more. J is TRBJ2-6 and V is TRBV13; 8 nucleotides agree with TRBD2. The J segment lost 1 base and the V segment lost 10 bases, leaving 6 bases of the junction unmatched. Germline assignment: CDR1 PRHDT and CDR2 FYEKMQ (reference sequence). The CDR3 extends over 15 amino acids. CDR3 DNA: TGTGCCACTCCGGGCGGGGGGTCTGGGGCCAACGTCCTGACTTTC. It specifies CATPGGGSGANVLTF.

This sequence joins TRBV20-1 and TRBJ1-1, with a possible D match to TRBD1 (6 bases). V lost 6 bases and J 0 bases, leaving 14 bases between the germline ends. CDR3 length: 14 residues. Looked up from germline, CDR1 is DFQATT and CDR2 is SNEGSKA (reference sequence). CDR3 sequence reads: CSAQDGQLNTEAFF. For the CDR3, the DNA is TGCAGTGCGCAAGATGGACAGTTGAACACTGAAGCTTTCTTT.

This chain links TRBV10-3 with TRBJ1-2, with a possible D match to TRBD1 (6 bases). Germline V gene sequence: CDR1 ENHRY, CDR2 SYGVKD. The CDR3 loop spans 13 amino acids. V was cut by 2 bases and J by 5 bases, with 9 bases left in between. The CDR3 spells CAISEGQNYGYTF. Here the CDR3 DNA reads TGTGCCATCAGTGAGGGACAGAATTATGGCTACACCTTC.